This T cell receptor beta chain appears in the sequencing data of a study of T cells expressing NK-cell markers (dated by TCRdb to 2020 to 2021). With regard to the full study: TCR beta-chain repertoires were profiled in sorted CD3+CD56+NKG2C+, CD3+CD56+NKG2C- and CD3+CD56-NKG2C+ T-cell subsets from about 8 donors. Libraries were sequenced as 2 x 150 bp reads on Illumina HiSeq 2000/2500, MiSeq or NextSeq. Among the eight sequenced donors, seven were HCMV-seropositive and one was HCMV-seronegative. The study sequenced eight donors, all healthy volunteers chosen at random: three men and five women.

HCMV serostatus was determined by detecting HCMV-specific IgG in serum with a commercial ELISA kit. Ficoll density gradient centrifugation was used to isolate peripheral blood mononuclear cells from blood. The germline V gene sets CDR1 to MNHNS and CDR2 to SASEGT. The CDR3 numbers 14 residues from cysteine through phenylalanine. No DNA is given. Of note for this clonotype: Its antigen has not been determined.

What the research found in general, with its limitations: Those dominant clonotypes were again the most abundant among CD3+CD56-NKG2C+ cells in a few donors, at about 28.3-60.1%. It remained unclear whether the expanded NKG2C-expressing T cell clones were specific for HCMV antigens. In over five donors, the dominant CD3+CD56+NKG2C+ clonotypes were found to rank among the top 10 CD8+ clonotypes and to make up 1.0-7.0% of CD8+ T cells.

TCRdb shows the sequencer as Illumina HiSeq 2000. TCR beta cDNA libraries were prepared using 5'RACE template switching, which introduced a universal primer site and unique molecular identifiers. Priming for cDNA synthesis came from the TCR beta constant segment, and two successive PCR amplification steps followed. Regarding the original processing steps: Reads were demultiplexed and grouped by UMI with MIGEC, and clonotypes were assembled and quantified with MiTCR. Only TCR cDNA sequences supported by at least two reads were kept to exclude erroneous sequences. The tcR package was used for downstream repertoire analysis, and clonotypes were matched between fractions using CDR3 nucleotide sequence together with V segment. VDJmatch was used to annotate antigen specificity against VDJdb, with one amino acid substitution in CDR3 permitted. TCRdb reprocessed the public reads and reports one entry per CDR3 protein sequence, without DNA. For this entry, the V and J calls and clone size follow TCRdb and not the study's own pipeline. This sample's clone table shows fewer than 400,000 distinct CDR3 sequences. Over 4% of the sample lies in the top ten.

Specimen: blood T cells: a sorted CD56 or NKG2C T cell subset, CD4+ or CD8+ T cells, or bulk PBMC T cells (not recorded which). The chain links TRBV6-1 with TRBJ2-3. The clonotype comes from a man aged 18 to 69 in good health. The CDR3 protein sequence reads: CASSKIGTADTQYF.